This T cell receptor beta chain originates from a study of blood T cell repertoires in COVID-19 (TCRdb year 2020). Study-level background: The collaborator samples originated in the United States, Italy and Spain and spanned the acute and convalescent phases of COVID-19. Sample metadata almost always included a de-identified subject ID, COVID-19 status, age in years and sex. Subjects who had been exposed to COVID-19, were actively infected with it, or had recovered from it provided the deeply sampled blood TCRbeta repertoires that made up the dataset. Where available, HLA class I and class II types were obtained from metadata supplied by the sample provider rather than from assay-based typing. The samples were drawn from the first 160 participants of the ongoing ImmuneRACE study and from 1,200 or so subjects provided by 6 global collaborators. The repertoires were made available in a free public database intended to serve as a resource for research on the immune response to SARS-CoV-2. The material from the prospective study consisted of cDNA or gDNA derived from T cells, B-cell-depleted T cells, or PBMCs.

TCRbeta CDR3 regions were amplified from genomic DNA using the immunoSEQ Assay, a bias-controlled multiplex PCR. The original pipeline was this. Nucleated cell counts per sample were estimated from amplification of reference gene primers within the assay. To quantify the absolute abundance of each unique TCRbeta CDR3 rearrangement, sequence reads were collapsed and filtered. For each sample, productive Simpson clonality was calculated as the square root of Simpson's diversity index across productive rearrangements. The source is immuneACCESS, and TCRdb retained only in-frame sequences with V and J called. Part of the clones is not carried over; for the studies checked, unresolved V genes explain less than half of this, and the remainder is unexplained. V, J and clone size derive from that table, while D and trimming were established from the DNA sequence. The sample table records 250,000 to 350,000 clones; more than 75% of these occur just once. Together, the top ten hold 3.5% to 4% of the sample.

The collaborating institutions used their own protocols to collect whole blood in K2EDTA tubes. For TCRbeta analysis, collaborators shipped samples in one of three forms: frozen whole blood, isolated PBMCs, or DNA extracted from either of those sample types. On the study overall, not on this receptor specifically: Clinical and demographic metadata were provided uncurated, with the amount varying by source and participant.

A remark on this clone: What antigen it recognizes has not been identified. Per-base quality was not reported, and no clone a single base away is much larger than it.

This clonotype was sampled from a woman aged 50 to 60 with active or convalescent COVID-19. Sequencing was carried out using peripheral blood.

Read as DNA, the sequence is TGTGCCAGCAGCTTATTGACTGGAACTGAAGCTTTCTTT. The resulting protein is CASSLLTGTEAFF. The rearranged segments are TRBV11-3 and TRBJ1-1; too little of a D gene remains to name it. A distance of 9 bases separates the germline ends of V and J, which lose 2 bases and 5 bases respectively. From the cysteine up to the phenylalanine, the CDR3 has a length of 13 residues. Of the read, only the CDR3 DNA is kept; its 39 bases are in frame from base 1. CDR1 and CDR2 (SGHNT, YENEEA) derive from the germline V gene.